One sample yielded the 4 T cell receptor beta chains listed below, sequenced in a study of blood T cell repertoires in COVID-19. Libraries were prepared by immunoSEQ multiplex PCR; TCRdb keeps only in-frame clonotypes and omits some of them. The sample includes about 100,000 clones, around 85% of them seen just once. The sequenced material came from peripheral blood. The receptors were sampled from a woman in her 70s with active or convalescent COVID-19.

The chain carries TRBV30 and TRBJ1-1; D may be TRBD1 (5 bases). Germline V lookup: CDR1 GTSNPN, CDR2 SVGIG (reference sequence). The CDR3 covers 13 residues. V was cut by 7 bases and J by 1 base, with 13 bases left in between. In nucleotides, the CDR3 is TGTGCCTACCAACGGACAAAGAACACTGAAGCTTTCTTT. Translating it yields CAYQRTKNTEAFF.

This sequence joins TRBV28 and TRBJ1-5, with 7 bases lining up with TRBD1. The germline V gene has CDR1 MDHEN and CDR2 SYDVKM. This CDR3 comprises 16 residues. With 4 bases clipped from V and 6 bases from J, the junction kept 12 bases outside the gene matches. The CDR3 nucleotides read TGTGCCAGCAGTTCCCCTCGACAGGGTGGAGGTCAGCCCCAGCATTTT. It specifies CASSSPRQGGGQPQHF.

The V call is TRBV2, the J call TRBJ1-1; D remains ambiguous. The germline V and J ends were trimmed by 8 bases and 2 bases, with 15 bases remaining between them. This CDR3 comprises 14 residues. Germline lookup yields CDR1 SNHLY and CDR2 FYNNEI. The CDR3 loop reads CASRPDSKNTEAFF. The CDR3, as DNA: TGTGCCAGCCGTCCTGACTCGAAAAACACTGAAGCTTTCTTT.

J is TRBJ1-5 and V is TRBV5-1; D remains ambiguous. The CDR3 covers 14 residues. The germline V gene encodes CDR1 SGHRS and CDR2 YFSETQ. Trimming shortened V by 0 bases and J by 4 bases, and 8 bases separated the two germline ends. This CDR3 reads CASSLDGANQPQHF. The DNA for the CDR3 is TGCGCCAGCAGCTTGGACGGAGCGAATCAGCCCCAGCATTTT.